This paragraph reports one T cell receptor beta chain. Its cognate antigen has yet to be identified. No much larger clone is present one base from it, and per-base qualities are unavailable. Patients with autoimmune disease history or receiving systemic immunosuppression were excluded from the trial. Peripheral blood for TCR sequencing was collected from all dose cohorts at baseline, on cycle 4 day 1, and on cycle 7 day 1. The samples were drawn from a first-in-human, open-label, multicenter phase I dose-escalation trial of ivuxolimab. Adults with locally advanced or metastatic melanoma, renal cell, hepatocellular, or head and neck squamous cell carcinoma were enrolled in the trial. Before TCR sequencing, CD4+ T cells and CD8+ T cells from peripheral blood were sorted into separate populations. Genomic DNA was extracted from sorted cells for sequencing of the TCRbeta CDR3 region. The immunoSEQ Assay was used to sequence the TCRbeta CDR3 regions. Not all clones reach the TCRdb copy of this immuneACCESS table, which keeps in-frame sequences only. Checked studies attribute under half of the gap to unresolved V genes and leave the rest unexplained. Here the sample has some 95,000 clones; about 92% occur a single time. The ten largest clones take up roughly 0.5% of the sample.

The sample originates from a study of OX40 agonist ivuxolimab in advanced cancers. Some background on the complete study: Ivuxolimab, which targeted the costimulatory receptor OX40 (CD134), was an agonistic, fully human IgG2 monoclonal antibody. Intravenous ivuxolimab was administered to patients every 2 weeks at six dose levels: 0.01, 0.1, 0.3, 1.5, 3 and 10 mg/kg. Of the approximately 50 patients in dose escalation, about 20 had hepatocellular carcinoma, some 15 had melanoma, 9 had renal cell carcinoma and 9 had head and neck cancer. In the dose-escalation cohort, roughly 80% of patients were male, and the mean age was approximately 64 years, with a range of about 23 to 85. Patients were allowed to have had prior anti-PD-1, anti-PD-L1 or anti-CTLA-4 therapy, and more than 30% of the dose-escalation patients had previously received checkpoint inhibitors. Partial responses occurred in three dose-escalation patients: two with cutaneous melanoma and one with hepatocellular carcinoma. Peripheral TCRbeta sequencing aimed to test whether ivuxolimab altered TCR sequence diversity and caused clonal T-cell expansion. The paper describes the monotherapy dose-escalation part (N of about 52 patients) of the phase I trial of ivuxolimab.

Findings and caveats that apply to the study as a whole: After ivuxolimab, more expanded clones were found on average in CD8+ T cells than in CD4+ T cells. At doses of 0.1 to 3.0 mg/kg, clonal expansion of both CD4+ and CD8+ blood T cells was observed from baseline to week 6. The antigen specificity of the clonally expanded peripheral T cells was not determined. Low levels of normalized T-cell clonal expansion were also shown by some nonresponding patients. In the 0.1-3.0 mg/kg groups, partial responders had among the lowest normalized peripheral clonal expansion, particularly in CD8+ T cells.

The sequence came from an adult with an advanced solid tumor such as melanoma, head and neck, liver or kidney cancer. Sequencing was performed on CD4+ or CD8+ T cells sorted from blood, taken in a trial of the OX40 agonist ivuxolimab.

The DNA reads as follows: TGTGCCAGCAGCTCACACACGGGCGGGTATGGCTACACCTTC. Its product reads: CASSSHTGGYGYTF. The chain couples TRBV5-4 to TRBJ1-2; the D gene lacks a confident call. Counted from cysteine to phenylalanine, this CDR3 has 14 amino acids. The CDR3 DNA has 42 bases and is translated from base 1. The germline V gene (reference sequence) supplies CDR1 SGHNT and CDR2 YYREEE. The junction carries 14 bases between V and J, which are trimmed by 3 bases and 5 bases respectively.